Below, 23 T cell receptor beta chains from the same sample are listed, as sequenced in a study of CD8+CD57+ T cells in acquired aplastic anemia. Both TCR beta VDJ combination and CDR3 sequence profiling were carried out. Genomic DNA was the template for this profiling. TCRdb analysed the reads with MiXCR anew, one entry per CDR3 protein. The sample shows 200,000 to 250,000 distinct CDR3 sequences, 34% of them seen only once. The sample comprised sorted CD4+, CD8+, or CD8+CD57+ T cells (not recorded which) from PBMCs. The source of these receptors is a human donor in good health, serving as a control.

This clonotype was seen at least ten times. This sequence joins TRBV9 and TRBJ1-2, with TRBD1 as a possible D gene (5 bases). The length of the CDR3 is 14 residues. Trimming took off 4 bases at V and 8 bases at J, with 18 bases between the two ends. CDR1 SGDLS and CDR2 YYNGEE come from the germline V gene. The chain's CDR3 is CASSPIISGQGYTF. The CDR3 nucleotides read TGTGCCAGCAGCCCCATTATCTCAGGGCAAGGCTACACCTTC.

This clonotype was seen many times. The V call is TRBV24-1, the J call TRBJ2-3; 9 bases agree with TRBD2. The junction had 9 bases not matched to a gene; V was cut back by 4 bases and J by 2 bases. CDR1 and CDR2 (germline): KGHDR, SFDVKD. This CDR3 has 17 residues. The DNA for the CDR3 is TGTGCCACCAGTGACCAGACTAGCGGACGACTCACAGATACGCAGTATTTT. Encoded protein: CATSDQTSGRLTDTQYF.

The count of this clonotype is one. The CDR3 here is CASSVGTAISTDTQYF. DNA for the CDR3: TGTGCCAGCAGTGTCGGGACAGCCATCAGCACAGATACGCAGTATTTT. This sequence joins TRBV6-1 and TRBJ2-3; 7 bases map to TRBD1. V was clipped by 4 bases and J by 0 bases; unmatched bases: 7. Germline-derived CDR1 and CDR2 are MNHNS and SASEGT. This CDR3 is built from 16 residues.

This clonotype was seen repeatedly, ten times or more. The chain joins TRBV7-3 to TRBJ2-6; D is unclear. V was cut by 4 bases and J by 0 bases, with 4 bases left in between. Germline assignment: CDR1 SGHTA and CDR2 FQGTGA. The CDR3 covers 14 residues. Written as DNA, the CDR3 is TGTGCCAGCAGCTCCGACTCTGGGGCCAACGTCCTGACTTTC. It translates to CASSSDSGANVLTF.

The V call is TRBV6-5, the J call TRBJ1-6; D uncertain. The CDR3 contains 12 residues. Trimming left V 3 bases short and J 10 bases short, with 7 bases between. Germline CDR1 and CDR2: MNHEY and SVGAGI. The CDR3 DNA is TGTGCCAGCAGTTATGGGGAGTCACCCCTCCACTTT. It encodes CASSYGESPLHF.

A few counts support this clonotype. This may be a read error: a much more frequent sequence differs by one nucleotide. The rearrangement uses TRBV20-1 and TRBJ1-1, with D unresolved. The CDR3 loop spans 15 amino acids. The V gene lost 5 bases and the J gene lost 6 bases, with 22 bases spanning the gap. Germline lookup yields CDR1 DFQATT and CDR2 SNEGSKA (reference sequence). The CDR3 DNA reads as TGCAGTGCTCAATCGCCTAGTCCCGTGGACGCTGAAGCTTTCTTT. Translation: CSAQSPSPVDAEAFF.

As to this clonotype: Sequence at one end of the junction differs from germline and may be a read error. The V call is TRBV10-3, the J call TRBJ2-7, with D uncertain. Germline CDR1 and CDR2: ENHRY and SYGVKD. The CDR3 is 13 amino acids. The CDR3 DNA reads as TGTGCCAGCAGTTTGGAGTCCACCTACGAGCAGCACTTC. This sequence encodes CASSLESTYEQHF.

As for this clonotype: A much larger clone lies a single base off, so this may be a read error. The genes are TRBV20-1 and TRBJ2-7; D may be TRBD2 (6 bases). V gave up 4 bases and J gave up 0 bases, with 13 bases separating them. This CDR3 contains 14 residues. Germline assignment: CDR1 DFQATT and CDR2 SNEGSKA (reference sequence). The CDR3 region has the DNA TGCAGTGCTAAACGGGACTCCGGCTCCTACGAGCAGTACTTC. Translation gives CSAKRDSGSYEQYF.

This clonotype was counted at least ten times. The J gene is TRBJ2-1, the V gene TRBV7-2; D possibly matches TRBD1 or TRBD2 (5 bases each). Germline V gene data show CDR1 as SGHTA and CDR2 as FQGNSA. V lost 8 bases and J 7 bases, leaving 12 bases between the germline ends. This CDR3 has 12 residues. The CDR3 loop reads CASAGWGNEQFF. CDR3 coding DNA: TGTGCCAGCGCTGGGTGGGGGAATGAGCAGTTCTTC. Full variable domain (rest looked up from reference TRBV7-2 and TRBJ2-1): GAGVSQSPSNKVTEKGKDVELRCDPISGHTALYWYRQSLGQGLEFLIYFQGNSAPDKSGLPSDRFSAERTGGSVSTLTIQRTQQEDSAVYLCASAGWGNEQFFGPGTRLTVL.

The sample holds many counts of this clonotype. The chain has TRBV10-3 and TRBJ2-7; TRBD2 agrees at 14 bases. The germline V gene has CDR1 ENHRY and CDR2 SYGVKD. The CDR3 runs to 21 residues. J lost 2 bases, V lost 0 bases, and 15 bases had no gene match. In DNA, the CDR3 is TGTGCCATCAGTGAGTCGGCCCCGGGACTAGCGGGAGCCACTCAGGCCTACGAGCAGTACTTC. This translates into CAISESAPGLAGATQAYEQYF.

This clonotype was seen at least ten times. V usage is TRBV24-1 and J usage is TRBJ1-5; TRBD1 agrees at 8 bases. CDR1 and CDR2 (germline): KGHDR, SFDVKD. This CDR3 has 16 residues. V was clipped by 6 bases and J by 2 bases; unmatched bases: 8. The CDR3 sequence is CATSQSTGVGNQPQHF. Written as DNA, the CDR3 is TGTGCCACCAGTCAGTCGACAGGGGTTGGCAATCAGCCCCAGCATTTT.

Only a few counts were recorded for this clonotype. The chain uses TRBV4-1 and TRBJ1-1; D is possibly TRBD1 (5 bases). With 0 bases removed from V and 10 bases from J, the gap between germline ends came to 15 bases. The CDR3 extends over 14 amino acids. The V gene's germline CDR1 is MGHRA and CDR2 YSYEKL. CDR3 in amino acids: CASSQDRALLSAFF. The DNA of the CDR3 is TGCGCCAGCAGCCAAGACAGGGCTCTCTTGTCAGCTTTCTTT.

V gene TRBV4-3 combines with J gene TRBJ2-3; tentative D call: TRBD2 (5 bases). The CDR3 length is 14 residues. V was clipped by 2 bases and J by 4 bases, with 10 bases between them. Germline values: CDR1 LGHNA, CDR2 YSLEER. CDR3 sequence reads: CASSQILVPDTQYF. The CDR3 coding sequence is TGCGCCAGCAGCCAAATACTAGTTCCAGATACGCAGTATTTT.

This clonotype was counted ten times or more. The chain has TRBV2 and TRBJ1-1, with TRBD1 matching over 8 bases. Germline V CDR1 and CDR2: SNHLY, FYNNEI. V trimming: 4 bases; J trimming: 0 bases; junction bases outside the gene matches: 7. The CDR3 is 16 amino acids. As DNA, the CDR3 is TGTGCCAGCAGTGCGGACAGGGAAGGGTTGAACACTGAAGCTTTCTTT. Protein sequence: CASSADREGLNTEAFF.

Ten or more counts support this clonotype. The chain joins TRBV11-2 to TRBJ1-2; maybe TRBD1 (6 bases). The germline CDR1 and CDR2 sequences are SGHAT and FQNNGV. Between the trimmed V and J ends, which lost 4 bases and 8 bases, there was a span of 17 bases. CDR3 size: 14 residues. CDR3 nucleotide sequence: TGTGCCAGCAGCTCCAATCGTCAGGGGCGCGGCTACACCTTC. The encoded protein is CASSSNRQGRGYTF. Variable domain in full (rest from reference TRBV11-2 and TRBJ1-2): EAGVAQSPRYKIIEKRQSVAFWCNPISGHATLYWYQQILGQGPKLLIQFQNNGVVDDSQLPKDRFSAERLKGVDSTLKIQPAKLEDSAVYLCASSSNRQGRGYTFGSGTRLTVV.

The V and J genes are TRBV4-1 and TRBJ1-5, with D tentatively TRBD1 (5 bases). Trimming shortened V by 1 base and J by 7 bases, and 14 bases separated the two germline ends. Germline V gene sequence: CDR1 MGHRA, CDR2 YSYEKL. CDR3 size: 15 residues. CDR3 DNA: TGCGCCAGCAGCCAAGTTGTCGAGAGGGGCCAGCCCCAGCATTTT. Translation gives CASSQVVERGQPQHF.

As regards this clonotype: This may come from a read error, since a much larger clone is one base off. V gene TRBV19 combines with J gene TRBJ1-5; D is ambiguous. This CDR3 spans 16 amino acids. Looked up from germline, CDR1 is LNHDA and CDR2 is SQIVND (reference sequence). The CDR3 coding sequence is TGTGTCAGTAGTACAAGCCAGTACCCTAGCAATCAGCCCCAGCATTTT. It is translated as CVSSTSQYPSNQPQHF.

This clonotype has just a few counts. This could be a read error, since a much larger clone is one nucleotide away. The chain employs TRBV2 and TRBJ1-5; unclear D gene. This CDR3 spans 14 amino acids. The V and J ends lost 0 bases and 4 bases respectively, with 7 bases between them. Looked up from germline, CDR1 is SNHLY and CDR2 is FYNNEI. The CDR3 DNA sequence: TGTGCCAGCAGTGAAGCTCTGGGAAATCAGCCCCAGCATTTT. Amino acid sequence: CASSEALGNQPQHF.

CDR3 bases: TGCAGTGCTAGACCCCTGCGGGGCTTTTACAATGAGCAGTTCTTC. Residues: CSARPLRGFYNEQFF. This chain links TRBV20-1 with TRBJ2-1; tentatively, D is TRBD2 (6 bases). This CDR3 is built from 15 residues. Trimming removed 2 bases at V and 4 bases at J, with 15 bases between. Per germline, CDR1 DFQATT and CDR2 SNEGSKA (reference sequence).

This clonotype was seen a single time. One end of the junction varies from germline; a read error may be responsible. This sequence joins TRBV10-3 and TRBJ1-2; tentatively, D is TRBD1 (6 bases). CDR1 and CDR2 (germline): ENHRY, SYGVKD. CDR3 size: 17 residues. The CDR3 DNA sequence: TGTGCCACCAGTGAGTCGGTTGTGGGGGGCACAAACTATGGCTACACCTTC. This encodes CATSESVVGGTNYGYTF.

This clonotype was detected ten times or more. V usage is TRBV15 and J usage is TRBJ2-6; D ambiguous. V dropped 0 bases and J dropped 0 bases, with 3 bases sitting between them. The V gene's germline CDR1 is LNHNV and CDR2 YYDKDF (reference sequence). This CDR3 is built from 15 residues. The CDR3 coding sequence is TGTGCCACCAGCAGAGAGAACTCTGGGGCCAACGTCCTGACTTTC. The encoded protein is CATSRENSGANVLTF.

As to this clonotype: This may be a read error: a much more frequent sequence differs by one nucleotide. V and J are TRBV12-3 or TRBV12-4 and TRBJ2-5; D not certain. V was shortened by 8 bases and J by 7 bases, with 8 bases between the two germline ends. This CDR3 is 10 amino acids long. CDR3 residues: CASGKVTQYF. CDR3 DNA: TGTGCCAGCGGTAAAGTGACCCAGTACTTC.

This clonotype was seen ten or more times. V and J are TRBV5-1 and TRBJ2-7, with TRBD2 matching 11 bases. V shed 3 bases and J 6 bases; nucleotides not matched to a gene: 8. The length of the CDR3 is 15 residues. Germline loops: CDR1 SGHRS, CDR2 YFSETQ. CDR3 sequence: CASSSGGSGRGEQYF. CDR3 DNA: TGCGCCAGCAGCTCAGGAGGTAGCGGGAGGGGCGAGCAGTACTTC.